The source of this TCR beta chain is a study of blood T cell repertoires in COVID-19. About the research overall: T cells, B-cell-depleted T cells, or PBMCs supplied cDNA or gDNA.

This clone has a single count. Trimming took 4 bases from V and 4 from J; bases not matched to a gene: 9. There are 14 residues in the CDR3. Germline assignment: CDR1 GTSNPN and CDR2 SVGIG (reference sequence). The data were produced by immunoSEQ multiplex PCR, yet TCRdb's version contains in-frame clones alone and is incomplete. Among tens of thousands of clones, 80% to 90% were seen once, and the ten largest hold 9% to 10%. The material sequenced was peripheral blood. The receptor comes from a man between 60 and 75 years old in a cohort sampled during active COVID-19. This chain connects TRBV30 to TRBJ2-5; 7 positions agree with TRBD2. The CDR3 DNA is TGTGCCTGGAATCCGCTGGGAGGGAGAGAGACCCAGTACTTC. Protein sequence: CAWNPLGGRETQYF. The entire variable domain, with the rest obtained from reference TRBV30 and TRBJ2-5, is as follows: SQTIHQWPATLVQPVGSPLSLECTVEGTSNPNLYWYRQAAGRGLQLLFYSVGIGQISSEVPQNLSASRPQDRQFILSSKKLLLSDSGFYLCAWNPLGGRETQYFGPGTRLLVL.